The 15 T cell receptor beta chains reported below all come from one sample, sequenced in a study of T cell responses to AZD1222 COVID-19 vaccine. Assay used: immunoSEQ multiplex PCR; TCRdb lists only in-frame clones, some missing. The table includes some 88,000 clones, 90% detected once. This material consisted of peripheral blood, taken 28 days after the second AZD1222 dose. Source of these receptors: an adult who received the AZD1222 COVID-19 vaccine.

V gene TRBV5-1 combines with J gene TRBJ1-2; D might be TRBD1 (5 bases). The CDR3 spans 15 residues. Germline V gene sequence: CDR1 SGHRS, CDR2 YFSETQ. Trimming cost V 0 bases and J 0 bases, with 9 bases left between them. CDR3 bases: TGCGCCAGCAGCTTGGGTGGGACCTCTAACTATGGCTACACCTTC. Translated, it gives CASSLGGTSNYGYTF.

The chain carries TRBV10-2 and TRBJ1-2; TRBD1 agrees at 8 bases. This CDR3 has 13 residues. From germline, CDR1 is WSHSY and CDR2 SAAADI. The ends lost 7 bases at V and 3 bases at J; junction bases unmatched: 4. CDR3 residues: CASKETGDYGYTF. The CDR3, as DNA: TGCGCCAGCAAGGAGACAGGGGACTATGGCTACACCTTC.

This chain uses TRBV11-2 with TRBJ2-1; maybe TRBD2 (7 bases). Germline lookup yields CDR1 SGHAT and CDR2 FQNNGV. This CDR3 has 17 residues. Trimming cost V 5 bases and J 0 bases, with 17 bases left between them. The CDR3 is CASSPPGGGFSYNEQFF. The CDR3 coding sequence is TGTGCCAGCAGCCCGCCGGGCGGGGGCTTCTCCTACAATGAGCAGTTCTTC. Looking up the rest from reference TRBV11-2 and TRBJ2-1 gives the full variable domain: EAGVAQSPRYKIIEKRQSVAFWCNPISGHATLYWYQQILGQGPKLLIQFQNNGVVDDSQLPKDRFSAERLKGVDSTLKIQPAKLEDSAVYLCASSPPGGGFSYNEQFFGPGTRLTVL.

A note on this clone: The same CDR3 can be traced to other DNA sequences in this sample. The chain combines TRBV5-1 with TRBJ1-1, with D possibly being TRBD1 (6 bases). The V gene's germline CDR1 is SGHRS and CDR2 YFSETQ. CDR3 length: 14 amino acids. V was shortened by 4 bases and J by 3 bases, with 13 bases between the two germline ends. The CDR3 sequence is CASSPRGGDTEAFF. For the CDR3, the DNA is TGCGCCAGCAGCCCCAGAGGGGGGGACACTGAAGCTTTCTTT. Based on the CDR3 plus reference TRBV5-1 and TRBJ1-1, the full variable domain is KAGVTQTPRYLIKTRGQQVTLSCSPISGHRSVSWYQQTPGQGLQFLFEYFSETQRNKGNFPGRFSGRQFSNSRSEMNVSTLELGDSALYLCASSPRGGDTEAFFGQGTRLTVV.

This chain links TRBV2 with TRBJ1-2, with TRBD1 as a possible D gene (5 bases). Per the germline V gene, CDR1 is SNHLY and CDR2 is FYNNEI. This CDR3 is built from 13 residues. Trimming shortened V by 2 bases and J by 1 base, and 5 bases separated the two germline ends. For the CDR3, the DNA is TGTGCCAGCAGTGAACAGGGTAACTATGGCTACACCTTC. Translating gives CASSEQGNYGYTF.

V gene TRBV9 combines with J gene TRBJ2-1; 13 bases match TRBD2. This CDR3 comprises 15 residues. V lost 4 bases and J lost 8; bases outside the gene matches: 6. CDR1 and CDR2 from the germline V gene are SGDLS and YYNGEE. CDR3: CASSQTSGGRDEQFF. The CDR3 nucleotides are TGTGCCAGCAGCCAGACTAGCGGGGGGCGGGATGAGCAGTTCTTC.

The rearrangement links TRBV7-8 to TRBJ2-2; no clear D. The CDR3 has 15 residues. Germline values: CDR1 SGHVS, CDR2 FQNEAQ. Trimming took 1 base from V and 4 from J, leaving 10 bases between them. The CDR3 protein is CASSLVELTTGELFF. The CDR3 DNA reads TGTGCCAGCAGCTTAGTAGAGCTTACCACCGGGGAGCTGTTTTTT.

The gene calls are TRBV6-5 and TRBJ1-2; no clear D gene. Germline V gives CDR1 MNHEY, CDR2 SVGAGI. V shed 5 bases and J shed 5 bases, with 9 bases lying between them. The CDR3 is made up of 12 amino acids. The CDR3: CASSNRTYGYTF. In nucleotides, the CDR3 is TGTGCCAGCAGTAATCGGACTTATGGCTACACCTTC.

DNA of the CDR3: TGTGCCAGCAGCCTACTTCTGCTCATGGCAGAGACCCAGTACTTC. This gives the protein CASSLLLLMAETQYF. V usage is TRBV2 and J usage is TRBJ2-5, with D uncertain. The length of the CDR3 is 15 residues. Germline CDR1 SNHLY, CDR2 FYNNEI. V was shortened by 6 bases and J by 4 bases, with 18 bases between the two germline ends. Full variable domain (missing parts from reference TRBV2 and TRBJ2-5): EPEVTQTPSHQVTQMGQEVILRCVPISNHLYFYWYRQILGQKVEFLVSFYNNEISEKSEIFDDQFSVERPDGSNFTLKIRSTKLEDSAMYFCASSLLLLMAETQYFGPGTRLLVL.

V usage is TRBV6-6 and J usage is TRBJ2-2; 8 nucleotides match TRBD1. V shed 1 base and J 6 bases; nucleotides not matched to a gene: 1. CDR1 is MNHNY, CDR2 SVGAGI, per germline (reference sequence). The CDR3 has 14 residues. CDR3 in amino acids: CASSYLQGAGELFF. For the CDR3, the DNA is TGTGCCAGCAGTTACTTACAGGGGGCCGGGGAGCTGTTTTTT.

This clone occurred once. The chain links TRBV19 to TRBJ1-2; TRBD1 might be the D (6 bases). The V and J ends lost 0 bases and 4 bases respectively, with 15 bases between them. Germline CDR1 LNHDA, CDR2 SQIVND (reference sequence). The CDR3 totals 16 residues. CDR3 bases: TGTGCCAGTAGTATAGATCTGGGGGGACACCGCTATGGCTACACCTTC. Translating it yields CASSIDLGGHRYGYTF.

The gene calls are TRBV5-5 and TRBJ1-2; no firm D call. With 0 bases removed from V and 8 bases from J, the gap between germline ends came to 8 bases. From germline, CDR1 is SGHKS and CDR2 YYEKEE (reference sequence). This CDR3 contains 12 residues. The CDR3, as DNA: TGTGCCAGCAGCTTGGCCCTATACGGCTACACCTTC. Its protein is CASSLALYGYTF.

This chain connects TRBV29-1 to TRBJ2-7, with 11 positions matching TRBD1. This CDR3 region has 14 residues. The trim removed 7 bases at V and 6 bases at J, leaving 11 bases unmatched. CDR1 is SQVTM, CDR2 ANQGSEA, per germline. For the CDR3, the DNA is TGCAGCGGGAGGACAGGGGGCGAATTCGGCGAGCAGTACTTC. Its translation: CSGRTGGEFGEQYF.

The chain joins TRBV28 to TRBJ2-1; 10 nucleotides agree with TRBD2. The trim removed 2 bases at V and 5 bases at J, leaving 6 bases unmatched. The germline gives CDR1 MDHEN, CDR2 SYDVKM. The CDR3 is 16 residues long. CDR3 in amino acids: CASSLSGAGGDNEQFF. The CDR3 nucleotides are TGTGCCAGCAGTTTAAGCGGAGCGGGGGGGGACAATGAGCAGTTCTTC.

The chain couples TRBV27 to TRBJ2-7, with a weak D call TRBD1 (6 bases). The V and J ends lost 5 bases and 0 bases respectively, with 17 bases between them. The CDR3 consists of 16 residues. Germline CDR1 and CDR2: MNHEY and SMNVEV (reference sequence). The chain's CDR3 is CASSRIGGRSSYEQYF. The DNA of the CDR3 is TGTGCCAGCAGTCGAATTGGGGGCCGGAGCTCCTACGAGCAGTACTTC.